These 3 T cell receptor beta chains were all obtained from the same sample, sequenced in a study of cytomegalovirus exposure and HLA in healthy donors. The PCR employed 60 Vbeta primers together with 13 Jbeta primers. Here immunoSEQ multiplex PCR was the method, and the copy in TCRdb shows in-frame clones only, minus some. The profile shows under 200,000 clones, 68% of them singletons. Specimen: PBMCs. The receptors were sampled from a middle-aged man in good health and CMV-seronegative.

Only a few counts were recorded for this clone. V is TRBV7-9 and J is TRBJ1-1; a possible D gene is TRBD1 (6 bases). The CDR3 is 14 amino acids. V lost 3 bases and J lost 1, with 9 bases in between. Germline CDR1 reads SEHNR; CDR2 reads FQNEAQ (reference sequence). The CDR3, as DNA: TGTGCCAGCAGCTTCCGGACAGAGAACACTGAAGCTTTCTTT. Its translation is CASSFRTENTEAFF.

The rearrangement links TRBV5-1 to TRBJ1-4; the match to TRBD1 covers 7 bases. Germline-derived CDR1 and CDR2 are SGHRS and YFSETQ. With V trimmed by 2 bases and J by 4 bases, 5 bases remained unmatched. The CDR3 covers 15 residues. The CDR3 DNA is TGCGCCAGCAGCTTTACAGGGGCAGTTAATGAAAAACTGTTTTTT. Translated: CASSFTGAVNEKLFF.

The chain employs TRBV7-2 and TRBJ1-1; the D is unclear. The CDR3 has 13 amino acids. Trimming pared 5 bases from V and 5 bases from J, leaving 12 bases between. Germline CDR1 SGHTA, CDR2 FQGNSA. The CDR3 spells CASSRESKTEAFF. As DNA, the CDR3 is TGTGCCAGCAGCCGCGAGAGTAAAACTGAAGCTTTCTTT.